The source of this TCR beta chain is a study of beta chain features in type 1 diabetes. Expressed TCRB transcripts were sequenced because the isolated RNA had all been reverse transcribed beforehand. TCRdb keeps only in-frame clones here, not all; method: immunoSEQ multiplex PCR. The table has around 13,000 clones, 35% to 55% seen once. The sequenced sample was stem cell memory CD4+ T cells from blood. The TCR was taken from a man aged 18 to 29 in good health.

Written as DNA, the CDR3 is TGTGCCAGCAGTTTGGACAGCGGTTCACCCCTCCACTTT. Amino acid sequence: CASSLDSGSPLHF. The chain has TRBV6-6 and TRBJ1-6, with D possibly TRBD1 on 6 matching bases. In germline, CDR1 is MNHNY, CDR2 SVGAGI (reference sequence). The V and J ends lost 4 bases and 9 bases respectively, with 10 bases between them. The CDR3 is made up of 13 amino acids.